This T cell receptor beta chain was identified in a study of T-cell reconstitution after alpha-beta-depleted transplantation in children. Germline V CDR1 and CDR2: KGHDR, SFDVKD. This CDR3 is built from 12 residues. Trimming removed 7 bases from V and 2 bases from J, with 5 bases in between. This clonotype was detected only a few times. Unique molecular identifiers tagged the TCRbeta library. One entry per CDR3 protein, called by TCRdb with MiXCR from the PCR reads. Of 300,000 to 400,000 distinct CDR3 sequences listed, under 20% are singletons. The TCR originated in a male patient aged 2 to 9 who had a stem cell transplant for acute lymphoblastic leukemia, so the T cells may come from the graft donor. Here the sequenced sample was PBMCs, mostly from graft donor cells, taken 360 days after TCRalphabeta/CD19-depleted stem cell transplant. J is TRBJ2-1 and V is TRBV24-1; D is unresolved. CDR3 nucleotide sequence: TGTGCCACCAGCCTAACCTACAATGAGCAGTTCTTC. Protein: CATSLTYNEQFF.